The T cell receptor beta chain described here comes from a study of T cell changes during pregnancy in multiple sclerosis. Measured with immunoSEQ multiplex PCR; TCRdb has only the in-frame clones, and not every one. This table has 84,000 or so clones, 94% appearing once. This clone was seen only a few times. Unmatched junction bases numbered 8, after V lost 4 bases and J lost 6 bases. The CDR3 consists of 14 residues. CDR1 and CDR2 (germline): SGHDT, YYEEEE. V is TRBV5-6 and J is TRBJ2-7; TRBD1 matches 9 bases. This clonotype was obtained from a female donor with multiple sclerosis, enrolled in a pregnancy study. Sequenced here: peripheral blood, sampled in the third trimester of pregnancy. CDR3 loop: CASSLRGQGGEQYF. The CDR3, as DNA: TGTGCCAGCAGCCTAAGGGGACAGGGCGGCGAGCAGTACTTC. Full variable domain (rest looked up from reference TRBV5-6 and TRBJ2-7): DAGVTQSPTHLIKTRGQQVTLRCSPKSGHDTVSWYQQALGQGPQFIFQYYEEEERQRGNFPDRFSGHQFPNYSSELNVNALLLGDSALYLCASSLRGQGGEQYFGPGTRLTVT.